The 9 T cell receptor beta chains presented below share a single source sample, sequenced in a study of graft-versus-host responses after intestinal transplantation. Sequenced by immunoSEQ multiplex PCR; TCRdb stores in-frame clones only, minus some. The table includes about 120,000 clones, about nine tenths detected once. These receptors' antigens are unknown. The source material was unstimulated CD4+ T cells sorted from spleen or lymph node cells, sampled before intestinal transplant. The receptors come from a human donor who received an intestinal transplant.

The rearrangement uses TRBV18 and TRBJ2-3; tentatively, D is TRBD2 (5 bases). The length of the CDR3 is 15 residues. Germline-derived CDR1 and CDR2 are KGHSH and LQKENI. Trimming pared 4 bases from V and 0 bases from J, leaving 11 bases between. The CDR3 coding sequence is TGTGCCAGCTCACTTGCGAGGACTAGCACAGATACGCAGTATTTT. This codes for CASSLARTSTDTQYF.

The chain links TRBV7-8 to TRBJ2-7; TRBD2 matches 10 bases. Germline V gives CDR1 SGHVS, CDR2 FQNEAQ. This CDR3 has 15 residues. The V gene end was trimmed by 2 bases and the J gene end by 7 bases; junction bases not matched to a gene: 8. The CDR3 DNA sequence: TGTGCCAGCAGCTTACAGGTAGCGGGGGGTATTGAGCAGTACTTC. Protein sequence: CASSLQVAGGIEQYF.

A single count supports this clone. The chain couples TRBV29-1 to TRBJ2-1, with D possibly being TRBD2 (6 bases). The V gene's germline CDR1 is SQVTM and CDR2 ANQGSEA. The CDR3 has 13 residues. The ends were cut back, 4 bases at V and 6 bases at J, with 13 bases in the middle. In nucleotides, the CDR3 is TGCAGCGTTGTCGCGGGACTGGGCAATGAGCAGTTCTTC. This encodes CSVVAGLGNEQFF.

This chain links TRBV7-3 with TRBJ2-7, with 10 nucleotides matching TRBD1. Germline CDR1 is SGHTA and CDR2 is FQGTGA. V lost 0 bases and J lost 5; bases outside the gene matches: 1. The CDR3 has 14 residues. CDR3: CASSLTDRGDEQYF. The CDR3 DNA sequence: TGTGCCAGCAGCTTAACGGACAGGGGGGACGAGCAGTACTTC.

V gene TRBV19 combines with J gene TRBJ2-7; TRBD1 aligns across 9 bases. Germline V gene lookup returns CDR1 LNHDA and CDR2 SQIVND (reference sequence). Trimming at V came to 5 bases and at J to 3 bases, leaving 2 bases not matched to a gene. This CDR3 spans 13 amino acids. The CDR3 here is CASSVGQGYEQYF. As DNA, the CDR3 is TGTGCCAGTAGTGTGGGACAGGGCTACGAGCAGTACTTC.

DNA of the CDR3: TGCGCCAGCAGCTTGGGGGGCAGAAACAATCAGCCCCAGCATTTT. It specifies CASSLGGRNNQPQHF. The chain employs TRBV5-1 and TRBJ1-5; D is perhaps TRBD1 (5 bases). CDR3 length: 15 residues. Per germline, CDR1 SGHRS and CDR2 YFSETQ. Trimming removed 0 bases at V and 3 bases at J, with 10 bases between.

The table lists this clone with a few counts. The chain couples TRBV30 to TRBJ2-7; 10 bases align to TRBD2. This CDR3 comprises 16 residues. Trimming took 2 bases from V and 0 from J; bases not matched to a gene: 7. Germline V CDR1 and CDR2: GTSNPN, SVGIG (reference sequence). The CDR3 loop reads CAWSLRTSGSSYEQYF. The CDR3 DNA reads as TGTGCCTGGAGTCTGCGGACTAGCGGTAGCTCCTACGAGCAGTACTTC.

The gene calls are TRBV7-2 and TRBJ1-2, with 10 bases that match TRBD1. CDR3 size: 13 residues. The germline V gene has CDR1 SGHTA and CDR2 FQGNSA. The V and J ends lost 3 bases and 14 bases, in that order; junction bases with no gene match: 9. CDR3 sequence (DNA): TGTGCCAGCAGCTTGGAAGGACAGGGGGGTTGGACCTTC. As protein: CASSLEGQGGWTF.

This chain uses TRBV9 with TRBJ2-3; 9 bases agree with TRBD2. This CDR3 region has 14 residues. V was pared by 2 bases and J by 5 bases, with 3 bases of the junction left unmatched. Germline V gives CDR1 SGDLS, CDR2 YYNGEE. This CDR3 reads CASSVLAGQDTQYF. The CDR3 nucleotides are TGTGCCAGCAGCGTGCTAGCGGGACAAGATACGCAGTATTTT.